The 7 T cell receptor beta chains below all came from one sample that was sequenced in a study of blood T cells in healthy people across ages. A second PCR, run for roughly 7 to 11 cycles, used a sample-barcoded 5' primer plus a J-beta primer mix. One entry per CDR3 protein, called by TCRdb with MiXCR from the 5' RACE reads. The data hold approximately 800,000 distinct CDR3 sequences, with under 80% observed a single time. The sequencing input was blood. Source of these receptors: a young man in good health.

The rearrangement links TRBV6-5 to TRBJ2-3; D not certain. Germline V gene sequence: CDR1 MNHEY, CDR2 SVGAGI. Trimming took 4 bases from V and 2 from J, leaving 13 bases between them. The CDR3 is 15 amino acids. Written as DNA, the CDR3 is TGTGCCAGCAGTTGGTCGATAGGCCCCACAGATACGCAGTATTTT. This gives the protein CASSWSIGPTDTQYF.

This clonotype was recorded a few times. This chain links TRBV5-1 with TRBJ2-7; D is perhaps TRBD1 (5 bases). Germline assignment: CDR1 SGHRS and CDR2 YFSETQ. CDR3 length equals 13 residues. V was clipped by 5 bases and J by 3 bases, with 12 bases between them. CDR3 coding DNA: TGCGCCAGCAGTCAGCAGGGCTACTACGAGCAGTACTTC. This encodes CASSQQGYYEQYF. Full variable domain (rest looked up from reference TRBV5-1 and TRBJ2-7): KAGVTQTPRYLIKTRGQQVTLSCSPISGHRSVSWYQQTPGQGLQFLFEYFSETQRNKGNFPGRFSGRQFSNSRSEMNVSTLELGDSALYLCASSQQGYYEQYFGPGTRLTVT.

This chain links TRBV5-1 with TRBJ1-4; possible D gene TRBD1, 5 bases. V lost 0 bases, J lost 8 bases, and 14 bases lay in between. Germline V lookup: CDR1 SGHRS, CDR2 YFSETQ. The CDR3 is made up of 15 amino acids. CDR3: CASSLEDSRGEKLFF. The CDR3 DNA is TGCGCCAGCAGCTTGGAAGACAGCCGTGGGGAAAAACTGTTTTTT.

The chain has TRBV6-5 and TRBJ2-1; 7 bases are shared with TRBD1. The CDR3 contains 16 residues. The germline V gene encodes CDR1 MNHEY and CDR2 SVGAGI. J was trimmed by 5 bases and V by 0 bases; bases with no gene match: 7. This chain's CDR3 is CASSYSQDRLNNEQFF. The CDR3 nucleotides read TGTGCCAGCAGTTACTCACAGGACAGGTTAAACAATGAGCAGTTCTTC.

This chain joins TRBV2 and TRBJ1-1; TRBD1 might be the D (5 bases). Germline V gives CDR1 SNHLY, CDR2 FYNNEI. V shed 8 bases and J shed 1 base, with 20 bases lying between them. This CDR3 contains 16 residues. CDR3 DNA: TGTGCCAGCCGCCTGTGGGGCACTCTTAGGAACACTGAAGCTTTCTTT. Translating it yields CASRLWGTLRNTEAFF.

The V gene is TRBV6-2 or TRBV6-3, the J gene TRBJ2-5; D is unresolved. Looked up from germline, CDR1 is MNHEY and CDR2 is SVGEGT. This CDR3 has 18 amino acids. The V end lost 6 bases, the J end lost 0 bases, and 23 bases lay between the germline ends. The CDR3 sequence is CASSPRLSRGRHQETQYF. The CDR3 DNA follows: TGTGCCAGCAGCCCCCGATTGAGCCGTGGGCGGCACCAAGAGACCCAGTACTTC.

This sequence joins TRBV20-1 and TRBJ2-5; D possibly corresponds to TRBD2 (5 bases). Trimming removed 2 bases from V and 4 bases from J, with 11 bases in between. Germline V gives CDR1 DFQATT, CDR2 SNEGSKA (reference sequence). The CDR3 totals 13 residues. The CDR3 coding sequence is TGCAGTGCTAGATCGGGATGGGGAGAGACCCAGTACTTC. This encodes CSARSGWGETQYF.